The entry that follows covers one T cell receptor beta chain sequence. Its antigen is currently unknown. One entry per CDR3 protein results from TCRdb running MiXCR on the RACE reads. The data show tens of thousands of distinct CDR3 sequences, 9.8% seen once. Time point defined: patch test 1, 2 weeks after DPC sensitization. Treatment of the sample: therapeutic diphenylcyclopropenone sensitization with weekly scalp DPC. Staff drew blood before applying each patch test. This sample was included in a study of human T cells and chemical hapten exposure. On the study more broadly: Each week of the roughly 23-week study, patients had diphenylcyclopropenone applied to the scalp. Study-wide findings and caveats: The presence of alopecia in the donors means their immune response may differ from healthy people's.

The CDR3 spans 14 residues. Germline V CDR1 and CDR2: SGHNT, YYREEE (reference sequence). Trimming left V 0 bases short and J 5 bases short, with 10 bases between. The clonotype was recovered from a woman aged 40-49 years with alopecia areata. Some clones in this sample may be carry-over from other donors' samples. The chain has TRBV5-4 and TRBJ2-3; unclear D gene. Sequencing used whole blood, obtained in connection with sensitization to the hapten diphenylcyclopropenone (DPC). CDR3 in amino acids: CASSLGEQLDTQYF. For the CDR3, the DNA is TGTGCCAGCAGCTTGGGAGAACAACTAGATACGCAGTATTTT.